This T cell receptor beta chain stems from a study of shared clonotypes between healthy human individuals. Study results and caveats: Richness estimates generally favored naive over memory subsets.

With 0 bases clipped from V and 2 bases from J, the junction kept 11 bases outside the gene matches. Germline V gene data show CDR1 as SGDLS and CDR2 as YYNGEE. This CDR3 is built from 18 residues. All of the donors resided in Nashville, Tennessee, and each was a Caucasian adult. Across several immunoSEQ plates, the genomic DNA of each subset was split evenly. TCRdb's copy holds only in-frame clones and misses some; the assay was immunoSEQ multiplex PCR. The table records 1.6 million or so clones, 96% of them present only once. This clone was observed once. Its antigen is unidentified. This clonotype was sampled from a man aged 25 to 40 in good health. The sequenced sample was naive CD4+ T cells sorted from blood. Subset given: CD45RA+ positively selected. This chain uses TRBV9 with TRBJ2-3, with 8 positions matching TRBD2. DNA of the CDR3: TGTGCCAGCAGCGTAGGAGTCTTTAGCGGGACTACCACAGATACGCAGTATTTT. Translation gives CASSVGVFSGTTTDTQYF.